Shown below are 28 T cell receptor beta chains from a single sample sequenced in a study of CXCR3-negative and CXCR3-positive naive CD8 T cells. UMI-labeled 5' RACE yielded the TRB cDNA libraries. TCRdb reprocessed the 5' RACE reads and keeps a single row for each CDR3 protein, giving no DNA. The table lists about 5,600 distinct CDR3 sequences, with about 2% in the top ten. Material for sequencing was naive CXCR3- CD8+ T cells from blood. Stated subset: CD45RO-CCR7+CD27+CD95- naive CD8+ T cells lacking CXCR3 (TNR3-). The receptors come from a human donor in good health. Some clones in this sample may be carry-over from other donors' samples.

This clonotype is identified as medium-sized from frequency. The chain joins TRBV2 to TRBJ2-1; TCRdb designates TRBD2, a call that cannot be tested without DNA. The CDR3 runs 16 residues. The V gene's germline CDR1 is SNHLY and CDR2 FYNNEI. CDR3 loop: CASSSGTSLAYNEQFF.

This clonotype is medium-sized by frequency. The V call is TRBV20-1, the J call TRBJ1-1; no DNA is available, so the TRBD1 call from TCRdb remains unchecked. This CDR3 is 13 amino acids long. Per the germline V gene, CDR1 is DFQATT and CDR2 is SNEGSKA (reference sequence). The CDR3 here is CSARSTGGTEAFF.

This chain links TRBV11-2 with TRBJ1-2; there is no DNA to check the TCRdb D call of TRBD1. Germline CDR1 SGHAT, CDR2 FQNNGV. The CDR3 is 14 amino acids. The chain's CDR3 is CASTPALANYGYTF.

The chain combines TRBV9 with TRBJ2-7. Germline loops: CDR1 SGDLS, CDR2 YYNGEE. CDR3 length: 14 residues. Here the CDR3 reads CASSVAASSYEQYF.

This clonotype is medium-sized by frequency. The CDR3 region is CASSLASLYNEQFF. The chain couples TRBV6-2 or TRBV6-3 to TRBJ2-1. The V gene's germline CDR1 is MNHEY and CDR2 SVGEGT. CDR3 length equals 14 residues.

V usage is TRBV4-1 and J usage is TRBJ1-5; TCRdb selects TRBD1, and the lack of DNA leaves this call unchecked. The CDR3 has 16 residues. Looked up from germline, CDR1 is MGHRA and CDR2 is YSYEKL. The chain's CDR3 is CASSQDLVGRDQPQHF.

The V gene is TRBV6-6, the J gene TRBJ1-5. Germline values: CDR1 MNHNY, CDR2 SVGAGI (reference sequence). This CDR3 comprises 17 residues. The CDR3 spells CASSYGRGGDSNQPQHF.

The chain employs TRBV7-6 and TRBJ1-2; TCRdb outputs TRBD1, but without DNA this stays unchecked. Germline CDR1 SGHVS, CDR2 FNYEAQ. The CDR3 has 18 amino acids. CDR3 amino acids: CASSHDPGQGANPYGYTF.

By frequency, this clonotype registers medium-sized. The chain has TRBV20-1 and TRBJ1-1; the D call from TCRdb, TRBD1, cannot be confirmed without DNA. CDR1 is DFQATT, CDR2 SNEGSKA, per germline (reference sequence). The CDR3 is 14 amino acids. The CDR3 protein is CSARLGTGIWEAFF.

This chain connects TRBV4-1 to TRBJ1-2. Germline assignment: CDR1 MGHRA and CDR2 YSYEKL. The length of the CDR3 is 14 residues. Here the CDR3 reads CASSQDRNNYGYTF.

The chain recombines TRBV29-1 with TRBJ1-2; without DNA, the TCRdb call of TRBD1 cannot be checked. CDR1 is SQVTM and CDR2 is ANQGSEA in the germline V gene. CDR3 size: 13 residues. The chain's CDR3 is CSVITGQGDGYTF.

The rearrangement uses TRBV28 and TRBJ2-3. The CDR3 spans 11 residues. Germline CDR1 reads MDHEN; CDR2 reads SYDVKM. CDR3 protein: CASSFVDTQYF.

CDR3 residues: CASSQTGGDEQFF. The V call is TRBV3-1, the J call TRBJ2-1; absent DNA, TCRdb's TRBD1 call cannot be checked. The CDR3 is 13 amino acids. CDR1 and CDR2 from the germline V gene are LGHDT and YNNKEL (reference sequence).

The V gene is TRBV27, the J gene TRBJ2-7; TCRdb calls TRBD1, which cannot be checked without DNA. Germline values: CDR1 MNHEY, CDR2 SMNVEV (reference sequence). The length of the CDR3 is 14 residues. CDR3 loop: CASRIGTGLSEQYF.

This chain uses TRBV3-1 with TRBJ2-1. The CDR3 is made up of 19 amino acids. The germline gives CDR1 LGHDT, CDR2 YNNKEL (reference sequence). The CDR3 reads CASSQGIVSIHSSYNEQFF.

Judged by frequency, this clonotype is medium-sized. The J gene is TRBJ2-7, the V gene TRBV7-9; TCRdb's D call, TRBD1, is unchecked because there is no DNA. The CDR3 runs to 13 residues. Germline V gene sequence: CDR1 SEHNR, CDR2 FQNEAQ (reference sequence). CDR3 region: CASSRGGGSEQYF.

Judged by frequency, this clonotype is medium-sized. The chain couples TRBV20-1 to TRBJ2-7; TCRdb selects TRBD2, and the lack of DNA leaves this call unchecked. Germline lookup yields CDR1 DFQATT and CDR2 SNEGSKA (reference sequence). The CDR3 has 15 residues. The CDR3 reads CSARDVTSGTYEQYF.

This clonotype ranks as medium-sized in terms of frequency. The chain joins TRBV4-2 to TRBJ2-1; TCRdb's assignment of TRBD2 cannot be checked, as there is no DNA. The CDR3 runs 16 residues. CDR1 and CDR2 (germline): LGHNA, YNFKEQ. CDR3 residues: CASSLKLAGGGDEQFF.

In terms of frequency, this clonotype is medium-sized. The rearrangement joins TRBV25-1 to TRBJ2-1; TCRdb returns TRBD2, unconfirmable since there is no DNA. The CDR3 has 14 amino acids. Looked up from germline, CDR1 is MGHDK and CDR2 is SYGVNS. The CDR3 protein is CASSVRLGLHEQFF.

The chain links TRBV7-2 to TRBJ2-7; absent DNA, TCRdb's TRBD2 call cannot be checked. The length of the CDR3 is 16 residues. Germline assignment: CDR1 SGHTA and CDR2 FQGNSA. The CDR3 here is CASSSRTSGRAREQYF.

The chain is built from TRBV14 and TRBJ2-5. This CDR3 is 15 amino acids long. Germline loops: CDR1 SGHDN, CDR2 FVKESK. CDR3 in amino acids: CASSREAAYQETQYF.

The chain employs TRBV29-1 and TRBJ1-2; TCRdb's D call, TRBD1, is unchecked because there is no DNA. This CDR3 comprises 16 residues. The V gene's germline CDR1 is SQVTM and CDR2 ANQGSEA. Here the CDR3 reads CSVPQLTGGAWGGYTF. Combining the CDR3 with reference TRBV29-1 and TRBJ1-2 gives the whole variable domain SAVISQKPSRDICQRGTSLTIQCQVDSQVTMMFWYRQQPGQSLTLIATANQGSEATYESGFVIDKFPISRPNLTFSTLTVSNMSPEDSSIYLCSVPQLTGGAWGGYTFGSGTRLTVV.

This clonotype is medium-sized by frequency. The chain recombines TRBV29-1 with TRBJ1-1; the TCRdb call, TRBD1, lacks DNA for checking. Germline CDR1 SQVTM, CDR2 ANQGSEA. This CDR3 contains 14 residues. The CDR3 loop is CSVEIPGTNTEAFF.

The chain combines TRBV20-1 with TRBJ1-1. The length of the CDR3 is 13 residues. Germline CDR1 DFQATT, CDR2 SNEGSKA (reference sequence). The CDR3 loop is CSARDLVDSEAFF.

The V gene is TRBV5-1, the J gene TRBJ2-7; the TCRdb call, TRBD1, lacks DNA for checking. CDR1 and CDR2 (germline): SGHRS, YFSETQ. The CDR3 is 14 amino acids. The CDR3 sequence is CASSPGTGPYEQYF.

The chain employs TRBV7-7 and TRBJ2-7; the D call from TCRdb, TRBD2, cannot be confirmed without DNA. The CDR3 is made up of 14 amino acids. Germline V lookup: CDR1 SSHAT, CDR2 FNYEAQ (reference sequence). The chain's CDR3 is CASSMSLADYEQYF.

According to its frequency, this clonotype is medium-sized. The chain is built from TRBV5-1 and TRBJ1-5; lacking DNA, the TRBD1 call made by TCRdb goes unchecked. This CDR3 has 15 residues. Germline assignment: CDR1 SGHRS and CDR2 YFSETQ. The CDR3 spells CASSAGTGENQPQHF.

This clonotype is deemed medium-sized by its frequency. V is TRBV29-1 and J is TRBJ2-3. CDR1 is SQVTM and CDR2 is ANQGSEA in the germline V gene. The CDR3 is 14 residues long. The CDR3 sequence: CSVGNGARTDTQYF.